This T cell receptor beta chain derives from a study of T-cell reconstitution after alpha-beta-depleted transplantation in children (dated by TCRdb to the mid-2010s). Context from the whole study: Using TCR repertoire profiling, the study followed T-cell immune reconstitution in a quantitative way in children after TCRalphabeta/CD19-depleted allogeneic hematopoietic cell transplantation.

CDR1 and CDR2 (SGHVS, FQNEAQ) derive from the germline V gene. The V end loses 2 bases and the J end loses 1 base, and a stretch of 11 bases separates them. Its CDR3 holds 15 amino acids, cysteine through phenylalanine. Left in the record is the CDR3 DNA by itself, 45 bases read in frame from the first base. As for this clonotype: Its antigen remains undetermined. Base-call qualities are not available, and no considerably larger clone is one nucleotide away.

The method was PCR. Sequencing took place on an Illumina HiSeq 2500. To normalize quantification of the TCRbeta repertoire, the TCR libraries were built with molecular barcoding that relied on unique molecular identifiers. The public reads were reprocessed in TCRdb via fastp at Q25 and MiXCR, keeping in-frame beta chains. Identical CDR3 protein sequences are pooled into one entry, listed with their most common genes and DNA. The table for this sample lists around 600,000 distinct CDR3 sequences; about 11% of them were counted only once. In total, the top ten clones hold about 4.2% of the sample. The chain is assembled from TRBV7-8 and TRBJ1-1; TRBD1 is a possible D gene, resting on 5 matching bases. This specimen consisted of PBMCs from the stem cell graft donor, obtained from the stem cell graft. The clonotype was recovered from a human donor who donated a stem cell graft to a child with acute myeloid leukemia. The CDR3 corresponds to CASSLLGLENTEAFF. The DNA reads TGTGCCAGCAGCTTATTGGGACTTGAGAACACTGAAGCTTTCTTT.